One and the same sample provided the 20 T cell receptor beta chains below, sequenced in a study of cytotoxic CD8 clonotypes in ibrutinib-treated CLL. Sequencing used immunoSEQ multiplex PCR; TCRdb keeps in-frame clones, though not all of them. The sample gives tens of thousands of clones, roughly 50% of which show up once; around 21% is in the top ten. The sequences come from PBMCs, collected after 24 months of ibrutinib treatment. Receptors originate from a human donor with chronic lymphocytic leukemia.

The chain is built from TRBV9 and TRBJ2-7; the match to TRBD1 covers 7 bases. Per the germline V gene, CDR1 is SGDLS and CDR2 is YYNGEE. The CDR3 loop spans 15 amino acids. Trimming removed 0 bases from V and 3 bases from J; junction bases left unmatched: 6. DNA for the CDR3: TGTGCCAGCAGCGTAGGCCCCTCAGGGGGCTACGAGCAGTACTTC. This gives the protein CASSVGPSGGYEQYF. The full variable domain, completed using reference TRBV9 and TRBJ2-7, is DSGVTQTPKHLITATGQRVTLRCSPRSGDLSVYWYQQSLDQGLQFLIQYYNGEERAKGNILERFSAQQFPDLHSELNLSSLELGDSALYFCASSVGPSGGYEQYFGPGTRLTVT.

This chain connects TRBV5-1 to TRBJ2-1, with 10 bases identical to TRBD1. The CDR3 length is 16 residues. Germline CDR1 is SGHRS and CDR2 is YFSETQ. The V segment lost 0 bases and the J segment 7 bases; nucleotides outside the gene matches: 7. DNA for the CDR3: TGCGCCAGCAGCTTGGTGGGGACAGGGGCTGGGAATGAGCAGTTCTTC. Its protein product is CASSLVGTGAGNEQFF.

The chain links TRBV20-1 to TRBJ2-7; unclear D gene. The V end lost 6 bases, the J end lost 4 bases, and 10 bases lay between the germline ends. CDR3 length: 11 amino acids. In germline, CDR1 is DFQATT, CDR2 SNEGSKA (reference sequence). The CDR3 bases are TGCAGTGCCCAAACCGAATACGAGCAGTACGTC. Residues: CSAQTEYEQYV.

V usage is TRBV6-6 and J usage is TRBJ2-3, with D hard to call. The V end was cut by 10 bases, the J end by 0 bases, with 17 bases between. The CDR3 spans 15 residues. Germline CDR1 MNHNY, CDR2 SVGAGI (reference sequence). CDR3 DNA: TGTGCCACCACCCCGTGGGCCACTAGCACAGATACGCAGTATTTT. Protein product: CATTPWATSTDTQYF.

This clone occurred a few times. This chain joins TRBV7-2 and TRBJ2-7; TRBD1 is a possible D gene (6 bases). The CDR3 consists of 13 residues. The ends were cut back, 1 base at V and 6 bases at J, with 10 bases in the middle. Germline CDR1 is SGHTA and CDR2 is FQGNSA. This chain's CDR3 is CASSLDRAAEQYF. The DNA of the CDR3 is TGTGCCAGCAGCTTAGACAGGGCGGCCGAGCAGTACTTC.

About this clone itself: One end of the junction is discordant with germline, which a read error may explain. The genes are TRBV10-3 and TRBJ2-7; D remains ambiguous. This CDR3 region has 11 residues. CDR1 is ENHRY, CDR2 SYGVKD, per germline. The CDR3 bases are TGTGCCAGCAGTTACCTGGGCGAGCAGTACTTC. Protein sequence: CASSYLGEQYF.

This clone has a single count. The rearrangement joins TRBV6-5 to TRBJ1-3, with TRBD1 as a possible D gene (6 bases). Germline-derived CDR1 and CDR2 are MNHEY and SVGAGI. This CDR3 contains 15 residues. The V and J ends lost 6 bases and 0 bases respectively, with 12 bases between them. DNA for the CDR3: TGTGCCAGCAGAACGGGACAAAACTCTGGAAACACCATATATTTT. It encodes CASRTGQNSGNTIYF.

This chain links TRBV5-8 with TRBJ2-3, with 11 positions matching TRBD2. From germline, CDR1 is SGHTS and CDR2 YDEGEE. V trimming: 6 bases; J trimming: 0 bases; junction bases outside the gene matches: 12. The CDR3 covers 18 residues. CDR3 protein: CASTTRPSGGWSTDTQYF. CDR3 sequence (DNA): TGTGCCAGCACCACCCGGCCTAGCGGGGGGTGGAGCACAGATACGCAGTATTTT.

This clone came up once. The rearrangement uses TRBV5-1 and TRBJ2-2; perhaps D is TRBD1 or TRBD2 (5 bases each). Per germline, CDR1 SGHRS and CDR2 YFSETQ. There are 15 residues in the CDR3. The V and J ends lost 2 bases and 2 bases respectively, with 10 bases between them. Here the CDR3 reads CASSFEGRNTGELFF. In DNA form, the CDR3 reads TGCGCCAGCAGCTTCGAGGGGAGAAACACCGGGGAGCTGTTTTTT.

The gene calls are TRBV19 and TRBJ1-5; the D gene is possibly TRBD1 (6 bases). CDR3 size: 15 residues. V dropped 2 bases and J dropped 3 bases, with 11 bases sitting between them. From germline, CDR1 is LNHDA and CDR2 SQIVND (reference sequence). CDR3 residues: CASSIQGIHNQPQHF. Written as DNA, the CDR3 is TGTGCCAGTAGTATACAGGGGATCCACAATCAGCCCCAGCATTTT. Full variable domain (outside the CDR3, taken from reference TRBV19 and TRBJ1-5): DGGITQSPKYLFRKEGQNVTLSCEQNLNHDAMYWYRQDPGQGLRLIYYSQIVNDFQKGDIAEGYSVSREKKESFPLTVTSAQKNPTAFYLCASSIQGIHNQPQHFGDGTRLSIL.

This clone was observed once. This CDR3 reads CASRSQGVSGTDTQYF. The CDR3 DNA sequence: TGTGCCAGCAGGTCGCAGGGGGTCTCAGGCACAGATACGCAGTATTTT. This chain uses TRBV6-6 with TRBJ2-3; 7 bases are shared with TRBD1. This CDR3 region has 16 residues. Germline V gene lookup returns CDR1 MNHNY and CDR2 SVGAGI (reference sequence). Unmatched junction bases numbered 10, after V lost 6 bases and J lost 1 base.

This clone was counted ten times or more. The rearrangement joins TRBV5-1 to TRBJ2-5; D is unclear. Trimming removed 1 base at V and 5 bases at J, with 18 bases between. Germline-derived CDR1 and CDR2 are SGHRS and YFSETQ. This CDR3 is built from 16 residues. CDR3 residues: CASSLFASGVGETQYF. DNA of the CDR3: TGCGCCAGCAGCTTGTTTGCGTCGGGCGTAGGGGAGACCCAGTACTTC.

This chain links TRBV11-2 with TRBJ2-7; D call uncertain. CDR1 SGHAT and CDR2 FQNNGV come from the germline V gene. V lost 0 bases to trimming and J lost 4 bases, with 10 bases between them. The CDR3 spans 14 residues. CDR3 nucleotide sequence: TGTGCCAGCAGCTTAGATCACCCGAATTACGAGCAGTACTTC. This codes for CASSLDHPNYEQYF. Variable domain in full (rest from reference TRBV11-2 and TRBJ2-7): EAGVAQSPRYKIIEKRQSVAFWCNPISGHATLYWYQQILGQGPKLLIQFQNNGVVDDSQLPKDRFSAERLKGVDSTLKIQPAKLEDSAVYLCASSLDHPNYEQYFGPGTRLTVT.

This clone was found a few times. The rearrangement uses TRBV15 and TRBJ1-5; D is perhaps TRBD1 (5 bases). Per germline, CDR1 LNHNV and CDR2 YYDKDF (reference sequence). Trimming removed 9 bases at V and 0 bases at J, with 12 bases between. This CDR3 has 14 residues. CDR3 bases: TGTGCCACTACGCCGGACAATAGCAATCAGCCCCAGCATTTT. Translating it yields CATTPDNSNQPQHF.

CDR3 in DNA: TGTGCCAGCAACCGGGACAGGCCTACCGGGGAGCTGTTTTTT. As protein: CASNRDRPTGELFF. V usage is TRBV2 and J usage is TRBJ2-2, with 8 bases aligning to TRBD1. CDR1 SNHLY and CDR2 FYNNEI come from the germline V gene. V gave up 7 bases and J gave up 5 bases; unmatched junction bases: 6. This CDR3 contains 14 residues. The full variable domain, with the rest looked up from reference TRBV2 and TRBJ2-2, is EPEVTQTPSHQVTQMGQEVILRCVPISNHLYFYWYRQILGQKVEFLVSFYNNEISEKSEIFDDQFSVERPDGSNFTLKIRSTKLEDSAMYFCASNRDRPTGELFFGEGSRLTVL.

This sequence joins TRBV6-1 and TRBJ1-5, with D possibly TRBD1 on 5 matching bases. Trimming stripped 9 bases from V and 5 bases from J, with 17 bases between. The CDR3 has 14 residues. CDR1 and CDR2 from the germline V gene are MNHNS and SASEGT. The CDR3 coding sequence is TGTGCCAGTTATCTTAGGGGCGGGGATCAGCCCCAGCATTTT. Translated: CASYLRGGDQPQHF.

In its sample, this clone ranks as medium-sized. The genes are TRBV23-1 and TRBJ1-3; D is ambiguous. TRBV23-1 is identified as an open reading frame with a role that is uncertain. The CDR3 runs to 16 residues. Between the trimmed V and J ends, which lost 4 bases and 0 bases, there was a span of 13 bases. CDR3 sequence: CASSRSQRSSGNTIYF. For the CDR3, the DNA is TGCGCCAGCAGTCGTAGCCAACGGAGCTCTGGAAACACCATATATTTT.

The table lists this clone with a few counts. The DNA of the CDR3 is TGCGCCAGCAGCTTGGTCGCGGGAGGGAGCGATGAGCAGTTCTTC. As protein: CASSLVAGGSDEQFF. V gene TRBV5-1 combines with J gene TRBJ2-1; 9 bases align to TRBD2. Trimming cost V 0 bases and J 8 bases; bases outside gene matches: 6. The length of the CDR3 is 15 residues. Germline CDR1 reads SGHRS; CDR2 reads YFSETQ.

This clone was counted many times. As DNA, the CDR3 is TGCGCCAGCAGCTTGGGCCGCACAGGGTATGAGCAGTTCTTC. Translation: CASSLGRTGYEQFF. This chain joins TRBV5-1 and TRBJ2-1; the D gene is possibly TRBD1 (6 bases). CDR3 length: 14 residues. Deletions cut 0 bases from V and 8 bases from J, with 12 bases between. In germline, CDR1 is SGHRS, CDR2 YFSETQ.

This sequence joins TRBV5-6 and TRBJ2-3; 9 nucleotides line up with TRBD2. Germline V gives CDR1 SGHDT, CDR2 YYEEEE. The CDR3 has 14 residues. V shed 0 bases and J 4 bases; nucleotides not matched to a gene: 0. CDR3 region: CASSLVAGADTQYF. CDR3 sequence (DNA): TGTGCCAGCAGCTTGGTAGCGGGAGCAGATACGCAGTATTTT.